The 32 T cell receptor beta chains below all came from one sample that was sequenced in a study of blood T cell repertoires in COVID-19 (TCRdb year 2020). Library generation was performed with the immunoSEQ multiplex PCR assay. The clones in this table, taken by TCRdb from immuneACCESS, are in-frame only. Not every clone is retained; where verified, under half of the shortfall comes from an unresolved V gene, and the cause of the rest is unknown. The sample table shows some 300,000 clones, and approximately 90% are seen once. About 4% of the sample is taken by the ten largest. The sample consisted of PBMCs or T cells enriched from blood (not recorded which). These receptors all come from a man aged 30 to 45 who had recovered from COVID-19.

V usage is TRBV4-1 and J usage is TRBJ2-7, with D perhaps matching TRBD1 (5 bases). V lost 2 bases, J lost 3 bases, and 17 bases lay in between. CDR1 MGHRA and CDR2 YSYEKL come from the germline V gene. The CDR3 length is 16 residues. CDR3 coding DNA: TGCGCCAGCAGCCAATACGTCGTTGCGCAGGGCTACGAGCAGTACTTC. Translated: CASSQYVVAQGYEQYF.

CDR3 amino acids: CASSHKETQYF. DNA of the CDR3: TGTGCCAGCAGCCACAAAGAGACCCAGTACTTC. The chain employs TRBV5-5 and TRBJ2-5; D gene ambiguous. This CDR3 has 11 residues. The germline CDR1 and CDR2 sequences are SGHKS and YYEKEE (reference sequence). The germline V and J ends were trimmed by 4 bases and 3 bases, with 4 bases remaining between them.

The chain employs TRBV24-1 and TRBJ2-5; D call uncertain. This CDR3 is built from 13 residues. CDR1 KGHDR and CDR2 SFDVKD come from the germline V gene. Trimming took off 2 bases at V and 5 bases at J, with 8 bases between the two ends. CDR3 nucleotides: TGTGCCACCAGTGATTCCGCGTGGGAGACCCAGTACTTC. Translation gives CATSDSAWETQYF.

The genes are TRBV30 and TRBJ1-2; D not certain. The germline gives CDR1 GTSNPN, CDR2 SVGIG (reference sequence). The CDR3 is made up of 12 amino acids. V dropped 1 base and J dropped 7 bases, with 10 bases sitting between them. The CDR3 DNA is TGTGCCTGGAGTGGGCATTGGCCTGGCTACACCTTC. Translation gives CAWSGHWPGYTF.

The V and J genes are TRBV27 and TRBJ2-2, with a weak D call TRBD2 (6 bases). The CDR3 totals 15 residues. V lost 3 bases and J 0 bases, leaving 8 bases between the germline ends. CDR1 and CDR2 from the germline V gene are MNHEY and SMNVEV (reference sequence). Here the CDR3 DNA reads TGTGCCAGCAGTTTCGGGGGAGCGAACACCGGGGAGCTGTTTTTT. Encoded protein: CASSFGGANTGELFF.

The count of this clone is one. The genes are TRBV6-5 and TRBJ1-5, with 7 bases aligning to TRBD1. The CDR3 totals 13 residues. The V and J ends lost 8 bases and 4 bases, in that order; junction bases with no gene match: 5. Germline-derived CDR1 and CDR2 are MNHEY and SVGAGI. CDR3 DNA: TGTGCCAGCTCCCCGACAGGGAATCAGCCCCAGCATTTT. This translates into CASSPTGNQPQHF.

CDR3 DNA: TGTGCCAGCAGTTCGTTCCGGACAGGGGGCATTATGAGGTCCTACAATGAGCAGTTCTTC. It translates to CASSSFRTGGIMRSYNEQFF. This chain uses TRBV6-2 or TRBV6-3 with TRBJ2-1; TRBD1 matches 11 bases. The CDR3 runs to 20 residues. CDR1 is MNHEY and CDR2 is SVGEGT in the germline V gene. V was pared by 4 bases and J by 1 base, with 15 bases of the junction left unmatched.

The genes are TRBV18 and TRBJ2-3; D gene uncertain. Germline V gene lookup returns CDR1 KGHSH and CDR2 LQKENI. The CDR3 length is 14 residues. V dropped 0 bases and J dropped 5 bases, with 9 bases sitting between them. CDR3 in amino acids: CASSPPGARDTQYF. The CDR3 nucleotides are TGTGCCAGCTCACCACCGGGCGCCAGAGATACGCAGTATTTT.

The chain links TRBV3-1 (or the pseudogene TRBV3-2) to TRBJ1-6; possible D gene TRBD1, 6 bases. Germline CDR1 reads LGHDT; CDR2 reads YNNKEL (reference sequence). The CDR3 is 17 amino acids. V was cut by 6 bases and J by 6 bases, with 21 bases left in between. This chain's CDR3 is CASSPLAGTPTNSPLHF. The CDR3 DNA reads TGTGCCAGCAGTCCCTTAGCCGGGACACCTACTAATTCACCCCTCCACTTT.

The CDR3 DNA is TGCGCCAGCAGGGAAAGACAGGGGAAGAACACTGAAGCTTTCTTT. It codes for CASRERQGKNTEAFF. The V gene is TRBV10-1, the J gene TRBJ1-1; 8 bases map to TRBD1. The V gene's germline CDR1 is WNHNN and CDR2 SYGVQD (reference sequence). V was clipped by 6 bases and J by 1 base; unmatched bases: 7. This CDR3 has 15 amino acids.

The chain employs TRBV18 and TRBJ2-7; 8 bases are a match to TRBD1. The junction had 9 bases not matched to a gene; V was cut back by 2 bases and J by 3 bases. Germline CDR1 is KGHSH and CDR2 is LQKENI. The CDR3 has 16 amino acids. In nucleotides, the CDR3 is TGTGCCAGCTCACCAACGCCGGGACAGGCAGACTACGAGCAGTACTTC. This codes for CASSPTPGQADYEQYF.

The gene calls are TRBV19 and TRBJ2-5, with a possible D match to TRBD1 (7 bases). Trimming took off 5 bases at V and 5 bases at J, with 21 bases between the two ends. The CDR3 covers 16 residues. Per the germline V gene, CDR1 is LNHDA and CDR2 is SQIVND (reference sequence). CDR3 DNA sequence: TGTGCCAGTAGTCTGCGGTGGAGGGGGCCTCGGGAGACCCAGTACTTC. It encodes CASSLRWRGPRETQYF.

V usage is TRBV3-1 (or the pseudogene TRBV3-2) and J usage is TRBJ2-1; 10 nucleotides line up with TRBD1. The length of the CDR3 is 14 residues. The junction had 4 bases not matched to a gene; V was cut back by 5 bases and J by 6 bases. The germline V gene encodes CDR1 LGHDT and CDR2 YNNKEL (reference sequence). CDR3 nucleotide sequence: TGTGCCAGCAGCACTCGGACAGGGGGCAATGAGCAGTTCTTC. This encodes CASSTRTGGNEQFF.

The chain combines TRBV29-1 with TRBJ2-3; weak D call: TRBD2 (5 bases). This CDR3 comprises 12 residues. Germline values: CDR1 SQVTM, CDR2 ANQGSEA. The V end lost 2 bases, the J end lost 3 bases, and 6 bases lay between the germline ends. CDR3 sequence: CSVERDTDTQYF. The CDR3 DNA is TGCAGCGTTGAACGGGATACAGATACGCAGTATTTT.

This sequence joins TRBV6-5 and TRBJ2-5; TRBD1 aligns across 12 bases. V was pared by 0 bases and J by 5 bases, with 1 base of the junction left unmatched. The germline V gene encodes CDR1 MNHEY and CDR2 SVGAGI. This CDR3 is built from 15 residues. CDR3 nucleotides: TGTGCCAGCAGTTACTCGGGGACAGGGGGCGAGACCCAGTACTTC. This codes for CASSYSGTGGETQYF.

The chain carries TRBV5-1 and TRBJ2-2; 8 nucleotides agree with TRBD2. The junction had 12 bases not matched to a gene; V was cut back by 5 bases and J by 3 bases. CDR1 and CDR2 (germline): SGHRS, YFSETQ. The CDR3 is 17 amino acids. The CDR3, as DNA: TGCGCCAGCAGGAGGCAAAGCGGGAGATCGTACACCGGGGAGCTGTTTTTT. It specifies CASRRQSGRSYTGELFF.

The chain couples TRBV9 to TRBJ2-7; TRBD2 matches 9 bases. CDR1 is SGDLS and CDR2 is YYNGEE in the germline V gene. V lost 3 bases to trimming and J lost 7 bases; unmatched junction nucleotides: 8. There are 14 residues in the CDR3. In DNA, the CDR3 is TGTGCCAGCAGCGGGGGGCTAGCGGGGAGGGAGCAGTACTTC. Translated: CASSGGLAGREQYF.

J is TRBJ2-2 and V is TRBV19; the D gene is possibly TRBD1 (6 bases). The V end lost 5 bases, the J end lost 6 bases, and 13 bases lay between the germline ends. This CDR3 contains 14 residues. Germline loops: CDR1 LNHDA, CDR2 SQIVND (reference sequence). The CDR3 DNA is TGTGCCAGTAGTGTGACACAGGGCGCCGGGGAGCTGTTTTTT. This sequence encodes CASSVTQGAGELFF.

The V gene is TRBV2, the J gene TRBJ1-1, with TRBD1 identical over 7 bases. Germline V CDR1 and CDR2: SNHLY, FYNNEI. The CDR3 has 16 residues. V shed 2 bases, J shed 0 bases, and the junction held 6 bases outside the gene matches. The CDR3 nucleotides read TGTGCCAGCAGTGAATGGGACAGCATCATGAACACTGAAGCTTTCTTT. The encoded protein is CASSEWDSIMNTEAFF. The complete variable domain, with remaining parts taken from reference TRBV2 and TRBJ1-1, reads EPEVTQTPSHQVTQMGQEVILRCVPISNHLYFYWYRQILGQKVEFLVSFYNNEISEKSEIFDDQFSVERPDGSNFTLKIRSTKLEDSAMYFCASSEWDSIMNTEAFFGQGTRLTVV.

The rearrangement joins TRBV28 to TRBJ2-7; 7 bases map to TRBD1. This CDR3 is built from 15 residues. With 2 bases clipped from V and 6 bases from J, the junction kept 10 bases outside the gene matches. The germline CDR1 and CDR2 sequences are MDHEN and SYDVKM. CDR3 loop: CASSLITGVRSEQYF. CDR3 DNA sequence: TGTGCCAGCAGTTTAATAACAGGGGTTCGGTCCGAGCAGTACTTC.

This clone was counted a single time. The V and J genes are TRBV4-2 and TRBJ2-7, with a tentative D call TRBD1 (5 bases). Deletions cut 1 base from V and 0 bases from J, with 13 bases between. The germline V gene encodes CDR1 LGHNA and CDR2 YNFKEQ. This CDR3 has 16 amino acids. This CDR3 is CASSQASQGSSYEQYF. The CDR3 DNA is TGTGCCAGCAGCCAAGCCTCGCAGGGTAGCTCCTACGAGCAGTACTTC.

This chain links TRBV27 with TRBJ2-1; 9 bases agree with TRBD1. Germline assignment: CDR1 MNHEY and CDR2 SMNVEV (reference sequence). V dropped 2 bases and J dropped 5; count of bases not matched to a gene: 4. This CDR3 is 15 amino acids long. The CDR3 DNA is TGTGCCAGCAGTTTAGACAGGGGGACCCACAATGAGCAGTTCTTC. It codes for CASSLDRGTHNEQFF.

The chain carries TRBV5-1 and TRBJ1-2; D not resolved. This CDR3 contains 12 residues. V lost 4 bases and J 6 bases, leaving 10 bases between the germline ends. Germline CDR1 and CDR2: SGHRS and YFSETQ. The CDR3 DNA is TGCGCCAGCAGCAGGACCGGGGATGGCTACACCTTC. Encoded protein: CASSRTGDGYTF.

The chain couples TRBV4-1 to TRBJ2-1; the D gene is possibly TRBD1 (5 bases). CDR3 length equals 12 residues. Trimming removed 10 bases from V and 9 bases from J, with 16 bases in between. CDR1 is MGHRA, CDR2 YSYEKL, per germline. The CDR3 region has the DNA TGCGCCAACAGTCCACAGGTGGGTGAGCAGTTCTTC. Translation: CANSPQVGEQFF.

The J gene is TRBJ1-4, the V gene TRBV5-1; D not resolved. Looked up from germline, CDR1 is SGHRS and CDR2 is YFSETQ. There are 15 residues in the CDR3. The V end was cut by 2 bases, the J end by 8 bases, with 16 bases between. The CDR3 sequence is CASSFRGAIGEKLFF. The CDR3 DNA sequence: TGCGCCAGCAGCTTTCGAGGAGCCATTGGGGAAAAACTGTTTTTT. The whole variable domain, remainder taken from reference TRBV5-1 and TRBJ1-4, is KAGVTQTPRYLIKTRGQQVTLSCSPISGHRSVSWYQQTPGQGLQFLFEYFSETQRNKGNFPGRFSGRQFSNSRSEMNVSTLELGDSALYLCASSFRGAIGEKLFFGSGTQLSVL.

V usage is TRBV28 and J usage is TRBJ2-3, with 7 bases identical to TRBD2. Unmatched junction bases numbered 16, after V lost 7 bases and J lost 6 bases. Germline CDR1 MDHEN, CDR2 SYDVKM. The length of the CDR3 is 16 residues. CDR3 residues: CASTRTGGGVGDTQYF. The CDR3 DNA follows: TGTGCCAGCACCCGAACGGGGGGAGGGGTGGGGGATACGCAGTATTTT.

This clone occurred once. V and J are TRBV7-2 and TRBJ2-3; 8 bases are shared with TRBD1. Germline assignment: CDR1 SGHTA and CDR2 FQGNSA. Trimming removed 7 bases from V and 2 bases from J; junction bases left unmatched: 11. This CDR3 spans 16 amino acids. DNA of the CDR3: TGTGCCAGCACCCGGGAAGACAGGGGAATCACAGATACGCAGTATTTT. This sequence encodes CASTREDRGITDTQYF.

This sequence joins TRBV27 and TRBJ2-4, with D maybe TRBD2 (6 bases). The CDR3 consists of 15 residues. In germline, CDR1 is MNHEY, CDR2 SMNVEV (reference sequence). V lost 11 bases and J lost 0, with 17 bases in between. DNA for the CDR3: TGTGCCTGCGGACCCGCGGGACTAGCCAAAAACATTCAGTACTTC. Translating gives CACGPAGLAKNIQYF.

CDR3 sequence: CASSQEGGGLEQYF. DNA for the CDR3: TGTGCCAGCAGCCAAGAAGGCGGGGGGCTCGAGCAGTACTTC. The chain combines TRBV14 with TRBJ2-7, with 8 bases matching TRBD2. The CDR3 has 14 amino acids. Germline V gene data show CDR1 as SGHDN and CDR2 as FVKESK. Germline trimming cut 0 bases from V and 6 bases from J; bases unmatched to any gene: 4. Using reference TRBV14 and TRBJ2-7 for the parts outside the CDR3, the full variable domain is EAGVTQFPSHSVIEKGQTVTLRCDPISGHDNLYWYRRVMGKEIKFLLHFVKESKQDESGMPNNRFLAERTGGTYSTLKVQPAELEDSGVYFCASSQEGGGLEQYFGPGTRLTVT.

The chain has TRBV28 and TRBJ2-7; D ambiguous. Germline CDR1 is MDHEN and CDR2 is SYDVKM. The CDR3 spans 12 residues. Trimming took 5 bases from V and 13 from J, leaving 18 bases between them. In nucleotides, the CDR3 is TGTGCCAGCAGTCCGAAACCGGAGAGACCCTACTTC. Protein product: CASSPKPERPYF.

This sequence joins TRBV19 and TRBJ2-2, with D possibly matching TRBD1 (6 bases). The ends were cut back, 2 bases at V and 0 bases at J, with 7 bases in the middle. CDR3 size: 15 residues. Germline values: CDR1 LNHDA, CDR2 SQIVND (reference sequence). CDR3 loop: CASSIWTANTGELFF. In nucleotides, the CDR3 is TGTGCCAGTAGTATATGGACAGCGAACACCGGGGAGCTGTTTTTT.

The chain employs TRBV27 and TRBJ1-3; D unclear. CDR3 length equals 14 residues. Germline lookup yields CDR1 MNHEY and CDR2 SMNVEV (reference sequence). V lost 6 bases and J 6 bases, leaving 15 bases between the germline ends. CDR3 coding DNA: TGTGCCAGCAGACCCAGTTGGGCAACAAACACCATATATTTT. Protein product: CASRPSWATNTIYF.